This TCR beta chain comes out of a study of Graves' ophthalmopathy and Graves' hyperthyroidism. With 4 bases clipped from V and 4 bases from J, the junction kept 9 bases outside the gene matches. Germline CDR1 is MGHRA and CDR2 is YSYEKL. CDR3 length: 16 amino acids. The authors amplified TCR beta CDR3 regions from RNA transcripts. HTBI-primed RT-PCR formed the first round, and a multiplex PCR formed the second. TCRdb recomputed calls from the multiplex PCR reads with MiXCR, one row per CDR3 protein. The sample records 300,000 to 350,000 distinct CDR3 sequences, 15% to 20% being singletons. Each donor who had ophthalmopathy showed moderate-to-severe activity, a CAS of ≥3, a NOSPECS of ≥4, and a duration under 3 months. Enrollment excluded any patients with other autoimmune diseases, uncontrolled infections, pregnancy or lactation.

The chain uses TRBV4-1 and TRBJ1-5; 8 bases line up with TRBD1. Material: peripheral blood. The receptor was isolated from an adult man with Graves' ophthalmopathy. Here the CDR3 reads CASSPDDRGGNQPQHF. In DNA, the CDR3 is TGCGCCAGCAGCCCAGACGACAGGGGTGGTAATCAGCCCCAGCATTTT.